These T cell receptor beta chains were read from a single sample in a study of T-cell memory formation after mild COVID-19. MiXCR was run by TCRdb on the 5' RACE reads, yielding one entry per CDR3 protein. The sample holds about 270,000 distinct CDR3 sequences, approximately 16% seen once. The material sequenced was PBMCs or a T cell subset sorted from them (not recorded which). These receptors were taken from a man between 18 and 29 years old who had mild COVID-19 (a few samples of this study predate the infection). Cell type and time point are not known. Both conserved end residues are part of each CDR3. Each record gives: D gene, J gene, clone size, V gene, CDR3 DNA, CDR3 protein. A D gene is named only where the DNA matches it firmly. The listing skips clone size in some rows; elsewhere it reads once, few, many or a size class.

d_gene: NA; j_gene: TRBJ1-5; abundance: few; v_gene: TRBV4-1; CDR3nt: TGCGCCAGCAGCAAACACAGGGAGGGAAGCAATCAGCCCCAGCATTTT; CDR3aa: CASSKHREGSNQPQHF
d_gene: TRBD1; j_gene: TRBJ1-2; abundance: NA; v_gene: TRBV6-6; CDR3nt: TGTGCCAGTGACCCGACAGGGTACTATGGCTACACCTTC; CDR3aa: CASDPTGYYGYTF
d_gene: NA; j_gene: TRBJ1-2; abundance: NA; v_gene: TRBV3-1; CDR3nt: TGTGCCAGCAGCCAAGAAGGGACGATAGGCTACACCTTC; CDR3aa: CASSQEGTIGYTF
d_gene: TRBD2; j_gene: TRBJ2-5; abundance: few; v_gene: TRBV4-1; CDR3nt: TGCGCCAGCAGCTTTTATTCTAGCGGGGGGGAAGAGACCCAGTACTTC; CDR3aa: CASSFYSSGGEETQYF
d_gene: NA; j_gene: TRBJ2-2; abundance: NA; v_gene: TRBV12-3/TRBV12-4; CDR3nt: TGTGCCAGCAGTTCCGCAGGATTTACCGGGGAGCTGTTTTTT; CDR3aa: CASSSAGFTGELFF
d_gene: NA; j_gene: TRBJ2-7; abundance: few; v_gene: TRBV7-9; CDR3nt: TGTGCCAGCAGCGAGTACAGTAGCTCCTACGAGCAGTACTTC; CDR3aa: CASSEYSSSYEQYF
d_gene: NA; j_gene: TRBJ2-3; abundance: few; v_gene: TRBV4-2; CDR3nt: TGTGCCAGCAGCCAAGATCCTCGGGGGGCTGGAGATACGCAGTATTTT; CDR3aa: CASSQDPRGAGDTQYF
d_gene: NA; j_gene: TRBJ1-1; abundance: NA; v_gene: TRBV23-1; CDR3nt: TGCGCCAGCACTCAGGGGCGGGACTTGGGGGAAGCTTTCTTT; CDR3aa: CASTQGRDLGEAFF
d_gene: NA; j_gene: TRBJ1-6; abundance: many; v_gene: TRBV28; CDR3nt: TGTGCCAGCAGTTTTCTCGGGGGAGGTGAGAATTCACCCCTCCACTTT; CDR3aa: CASSFLGGGENSPLHF
d_gene: NA; j_gene: TRBJ2-3; abundance: few; v_gene: TRBV5-1; CDR3nt: TGCGCCAGCAGCTTGGAGGGTCCGGGGTACACAGATACGCAGTATTTT; CDR3aa: CASSLEGPGYTDTQYF
d_gene: TRBD1; j_gene: TRBJ1-1; abundance: once; v_gene: TRBV24-1; CDR3nt: TGTGCCACCAGTGACTTCGGGACAGGGAACCCCACACCAAACACTGAAGCTTTCTTT; CDR3aa: CATSDFGTGNPTPNTEAFF
d_gene: NA; j_gene: TRBJ1-4; abundance: NA; v_gene: TRBV5-5; CDR3nt: TGTGCCAGCAGCGGGGAGCGGGGGGGAAAACTGTTTTTT; CDR3aa: CASSGERGGKLFF
d_gene: TRBD1; j_gene: TRBJ2-2; abundance: NA; v_gene: TRBV5-6; CDR3nt: TGTGCCAGCAGCCTGACAGGGGGAGGCCCGAACACCGGGGAGCTGTTTTTT; CDR3aa: CASSLTGGGPNTGELFF
d_gene: NA; j_gene: TRBJ1-4; abundance: few; v_gene: TRBV7-2; CDR3nt: TGTGCCAGCAGCTTAGCGGGGTCAGGATATAATGAAAAACTGTTTTTT; CDR3aa: CASSLAGSGYNEKLFF
d_gene: NA; j_gene: TRBJ2-2; abundance: few; v_gene: TRBV4-2; CDR3nt: TGTGCCAGCAGCCAACCCCGGACAGTCTTTGGGACCGGGGAGCTGTTTTTT; CDR3aa: CASSQPRTVFGTGELFF
d_gene: NA; j_gene: TRBJ1-1; abundance: NA; v_gene: TRBV11-3; CDR3nt: TGTGCCAGCAGCCGTAGCGTCGAGAACACTGAAGCTTTCTTT; CDR3aa: CASSRSVENTEAFF
d_gene: NA; j_gene: TRBJ2-3; abundance: NA; v_gene: TRBV7-9; CDR3nt: TGTGCCAGCAGCTTAAGTCGGCTCCGCACAGATACGCAGTATTTT; CDR3aa: CASSLSRLRTDTQYF
d_gene: NA; j_gene: TRBJ1-2; abundance: many; v_gene: TRBV18; CDR3nt: TGTGCCAGCTCACCAGGGGATGGCTACACCTTC; CDR3aa: CASSPGDGYTF
d_gene: NA; j_gene: TRBJ2-1; abundance: many; v_gene: TRBV7-3; CDR3nt: TGTGCCAGCAGCCACGAGCGGGTTCCCTACAATGAGCAGTTCTTC; CDR3aa: CASSHERVPYNEQFF
d_gene: TRBD2; j_gene: TRBJ2-7; abundance: NA; v_gene: TRBV12-3/TRBV12-4; CDR3nt: TGTGCCAGCAGCAAGTCCGGGGGGGTGAGCGAGCAGTACTTC; CDR3aa: CASSKSGGVSEQYF
d_gene: NA; j_gene: TRBJ1-2; abundance: few; v_gene: TRBV19; CDR3nt: TGTGCCAGTCTGGGCCAAACAGGGAAGTCTGGCTACACCTTC; CDR3aa: CASLGQTGKSGYTF
d_gene: TRBD1; j_gene: TRBJ1-5; abundance: few; v_gene: TRBV12-3/TRBV12-4; CDR3nt: TGTGCCAGCAGTAGATGGACAGGAGATCAGCCCCAGCATTTT; CDR3aa: CASSRWTGDQPQHF
d_gene: NA; j_gene: TRBJ2-3; abundance: NA; v_gene: TRBV6-5; CDR3nt: TGTGCCAGCAGTTACCCCTGGGCTAGTCGGGGGATTGAGGATACGCAGTATTTT; CDR3aa: CASSYPWASRGIEDTQYF
d_gene: NA; j_gene: TRBJ1-1; abundance: NA; v_gene: TRBV12-3/TRBV12-4; CDR3nt: TGTGCCAGCAGTTTATTCCCGGGGGACGCTGAAGCTTTCTTT; CDR3aa: CASSLFPGDAEAFF
d_gene: TRBD1; j_gene: TRBJ2-3; abundance: NA; v_gene: TRBV5-1; CDR3nt: TGCGCCAGCAGCCGACTTCTTTCGGGACAGGGCACAGATACGCAGTATTTT; CDR3aa: CASSRLLSGQGTDTQYF
d_gene: NA; j_gene: TRBJ2-1; abundance: NA; v_gene: TRBV18; CDR3nt: TGTGCCAGCTCACCACCACCCGTGGGGTCTAGCTCCTACAATGAGCAGTTCTTC; CDR3aa: CASSPPPVGSSSYNEQFF
d_gene: NA; j_gene: TRBJ1-2; abundance: NA; v_gene: TRBV4-1; CDR3nt: TGCGCCAGCAGCCATTCAGGGTGGTCGAACTATGGCTACACCTTC; CDR3aa: CASSHSGWSNYGYTF
d_gene: TRBD2; j_gene: TRBJ2-3; abundance: NA; v_gene: TRBV7-2; CDR3nt: TGTGCCAGCAGCCCCTGGACTAGCGGGGGGGGAGGAGATACGCAGTATTTT; CDR3aa: CASSPWTSGGGGDTQYF
d_gene: NA; j_gene: TRBJ1-2; abundance: NA; v_gene: TRBV24-1; CDR3nt: TGTGCCACCAGTTCAGCCCTTAACTATGGCTACACCTTC; CDR3aa: CATSSALNYGYTF
d_gene: TRBD1; j_gene: TRBJ1-4; abundance: NA; v_gene: TRBV2; CDR3nt: TGTGCCAGCAGAACAGGGGGGGAAAAACTGTTTTTT; CDR3aa: CASRTGGEKLFF
d_gene: NA; j_gene: TRBJ2-5; abundance: many; v_gene: TRBV4-2; CDR3nt: TGTGCCAGCAGCCAGAGTGTTGCGGAGACCCAGTACTTC; CDR3aa: CASSQSVAETQYF
d_gene: NA; j_gene: TRBJ1-4; abundance: NA; v_gene: TRBV7-2; CDR3nt: TGTGCCAGCAGCCCGGGAGGGATAGGTGAAAAACTGTTTTTT; CDR3aa: CASSPGGIGEKLFF
d_gene: NA; j_gene: TRBJ2-5; abundance: few; v_gene: TRBV4-2; CDR3nt: TGTGCCAGCAGCCAAGGGCCTTCCGGCGAGGAGACCCAGTACTTC; CDR3aa: CASSQGPSGEETQYF
d_gene: NA; j_gene: TRBJ2-2; abundance: NA; v_gene: TRBV7-2; CDR3nt: TGTGCCAGCAGATATACAGCCGGGGAGCTGTTTTTT; CDR3aa: CASRYTAGELFF
d_gene: NA; j_gene: TRBJ1-2; abundance: NA; v_gene: TRBV28; CDR3nt: TGTGCCAGCAGTTTAACGGACTATGGCTACACCTTC; CDR3aa: CASSLTDYGYTF
d_gene: TRBD2; j_gene: TRBJ2-5; abundance: few; v_gene: TRBV29-1; CDR3nt: TGCAGCGTTTATCATGGCGGGGGGGCTGAGACCCAGTACTTC; CDR3aa: CSVYHGGGAETQYF
d_gene: NA; j_gene: TRBJ2-1; abundance: NA; v_gene: TRBV7-2; CDR3nt: TGTGCCAGCAGCTTAGTTGGCAGGGAGCAGTTCTTC; CDR3aa: CASSLVGREQFF
d_gene: NA; j_gene: TRBJ1-2; abundance: NA; v_gene: TRBV7-8; CDR3nt: TGTGCCAGCAGCTTATTGAGGGGAAATGGCTACACCTTC; CDR3aa: CASSLLRGNGYTF
d_gene: NA; j_gene: TRBJ2-3; abundance: few; v_gene: TRBV7-9; CDR3nt: TGTGCCAGCAGCCTCTACGACAGCACAGATACGCAGTATTTT; CDR3aa: CASSLYDSTDTQYF
d_gene: NA; j_gene: TRBJ2-5; abundance: few; v_gene: TRBV15; CDR3nt: TGTGCCACCAGCAGAGACCTTGTGACCCAGTACTTC; CDR3aa: CATSRDLVTQYF
d_gene: NA; j_gene: TRBJ2-1; abundance: NA; v_gene: TRBV6-2/TRBV6-3; CDR3nt: TGTGCCAGCAGAGGGTTGTGGCAGTTCTTC; CDR3aa: CASRGLWQFF
d_gene: TRBD1; j_gene: TRBJ2-5; abundance: NA; v_gene: TRBV9; CDR3nt: TGTGCCAGCAGCGTCGACAGGGGGGGTTTTCAAGAGGCCCAGTACTTC; CDR3aa: CASSVDRGGFQEAQYF
d_gene: NA; j_gene: TRBJ2-2; abundance: NA; v_gene: TRBV11-2; CDR3nt: TGTGCCAGCAGCTTAGGAGGGGCAGGGGGGCCCAACACCGGGGAGCTGTTTTTT; CDR3aa: CASSLGGAGGPNTGELFF
d_gene: TRBD2; j_gene: TRBJ2-2; abundance: NA; v_gene: TRBV5-1; CDR3nt: TGCGCCAGCAGTTTGACTAGCGGGGGGGACACCGGGGAGCTGTTTTTT; CDR3aa: CASSLTSGGDTGELFF
d_gene: NA; j_gene: TRBJ2-7; abundance: few; v_gene: TRBV20-1; CDR3nt: TGCAGTGCTAGAGTAAAAGGACAGGGAGGGTACGAGCAGTACTTC; CDR3aa: CSARVKGQGGYEQYF
d_gene: NA; j_gene: TRBJ2-3; abundance: many; v_gene: TRBV7-2; CDR3nt: TGTGCCAGCAGCGACACTAGCCTTACGCAGTATTTT; CDR3aa: CASSDTSLTQYF
d_gene: NA; j_gene: TRBJ1-1; abundance: few; v_gene: TRBV18; CDR3nt: TGTGCCAGCTCACCACTCAGGGGTACTGAAGCTTTCTTT; CDR3aa: CASSPLRGTEAFF
d_gene: TRBD2; j_gene: TRBJ2-5; abundance: NA; v_gene: TRBV11-2; CDR3nt: TGTGCCAGCAGCTTTTCCCGGACTAGCGGGGGGCAAGAGACCCAGTACTTC; CDR3aa: CASSFSRTSGGQETQYF
d_gene: TRBD1; j_gene: TRBJ2-5; abundance: NA; v_gene: TRBV10-3; CDR3nt: TGTGCCATCAGTGCATCGGGACAGCAAGAGACCCAGTACTTC; CDR3aa: CAISASGQQETQYF
d_gene: NA; j_gene: TRBJ2-7; abundance: NA; v_gene: TRBV7-2; CDR3nt: TGTGCCAGCAGCTCGCGACGCGCCTACGAGCAGTACTTC; CDR3aa: CASSSRRAYEQYF
d_gene: NA; j_gene: TRBJ2-5; abundance: few; v_gene: TRBV4-1; CDR3nt: TGCGCCAGCAGCCAAAAGGGTGCTGTTCTGGAGACCCAGTACTTC; CDR3aa: CASSQKGAVLETQYF
d_gene: NA; j_gene: TRBJ1-6; abundance: few; v_gene: TRBV7-2; CDR3nt: TGTGCCAGCAGCTTGGGGACGCGGGGTTCACCCCTCCACTTT; CDR3aa: CASSLGTRGSPLHF
d_gene: TRBD2; j_gene: TRBJ2-5; abundance: few; v_gene: TRBV20-1; CDR3nt: TGCAGTGCTAGAGATCGGGGTAGCGGGGAGGAGACCCAGTACTTC; CDR3aa: CSARDRGSGEETQYF
d_gene: TRBD1; j_gene: TRBJ1-4; abundance: once; v_gene: TRBV28; CDR3nt: TGTGCCAGCAGTACGAACTACAGGGGGCGAAGGTCTAATGAAAAACTGTTTTTT; CDR3aa: CASSTNYRGRRSNEKLFF
d_gene: NA; j_gene: TRBJ1-2; abundance: few; v_gene: TRBV12-3/TRBV12-4; CDR3nt: TGTGCCAGCAGACGGACGGAAGGCTATGGCTACACCTTC; CDR3aa: CASRRTEGYGYTF
d_gene: NA; j_gene: TRBJ1-2; abundance: NA; v_gene: TRBV4-3; CDR3nt: TGCGCCAGCAGCCAAACAAGGTTCCAGTTCTATGGCTACACCTTC; CDR3aa: CASSQTRFQFYGYTF
d_gene: NA; j_gene: TRBJ2-1; abundance: few; v_gene: TRBV4-1; CDR3nt: TGCGCCAGCAGCCGTTCGTGGAATGAGCAGTTCTTC; CDR3aa: CASSRSWNEQFF
d_gene: NA; j_gene: TRBJ2-1; abundance: NA; v_gene: TRBV7-2; CDR3nt: TGTGCCAGCAGCTTAGGGGAGACACGGGAGCAGTTCTTC; CDR3aa: CASSLGETREQFF
d_gene: NA; j_gene: TRBJ1-2; abundance: NA; v_gene: TRBV6-1; CDR3nt: TGTGCCACCGCCGGAACCTCCCTTTATGGCTACACCTTC; CDR3aa: CATAGTSLYGYTF
d_gene: TRBD2; j_gene: TRBJ2-7; abundance: few; v_gene: TRBV19; CDR3nt: TGTGCCGGAACTAGCGGTCCCACCTACGAGCAGTACTTC; CDR3aa: CAGTSGPTYEQYF